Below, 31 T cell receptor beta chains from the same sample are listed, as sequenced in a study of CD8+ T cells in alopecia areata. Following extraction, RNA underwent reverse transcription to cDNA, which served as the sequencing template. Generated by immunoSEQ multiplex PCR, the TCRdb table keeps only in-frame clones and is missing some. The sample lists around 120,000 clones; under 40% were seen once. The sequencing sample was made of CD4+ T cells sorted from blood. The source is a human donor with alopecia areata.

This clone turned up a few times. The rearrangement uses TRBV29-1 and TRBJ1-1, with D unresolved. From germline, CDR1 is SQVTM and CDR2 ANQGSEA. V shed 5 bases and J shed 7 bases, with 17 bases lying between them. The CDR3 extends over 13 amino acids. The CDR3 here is CSVYKGLMGEAFF. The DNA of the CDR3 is TGCAGCGTTTATAAAGGGTTAATGGGTGAAGCTTTCTTT.

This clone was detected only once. The CDR3 protein is CASSFSDRDNQPQHF. CDR3 bases: TGTGCCAGCAGTTTCTCTGACAGAGACAATCAGCCCCAGCATTTT. The rearrangement joins TRBV28 to TRBJ1-5, with a tentative D call TRBD1 (5 bases). Germline lookup yields CDR1 MDHEN and CDR2 SYDVKM. The CDR3 length is 15 residues. With 3 bases removed from V and 3 bases from J, the gap between germline ends came to 12 bases.

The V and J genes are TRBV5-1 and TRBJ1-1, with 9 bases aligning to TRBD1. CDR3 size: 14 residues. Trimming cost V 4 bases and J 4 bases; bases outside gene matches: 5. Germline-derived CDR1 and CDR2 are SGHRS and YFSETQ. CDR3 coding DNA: TGCGCCAGCAGCACCCGGGACAGGGCCACTGAAGCTTTCTTT. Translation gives CASSTRDRATEAFF.

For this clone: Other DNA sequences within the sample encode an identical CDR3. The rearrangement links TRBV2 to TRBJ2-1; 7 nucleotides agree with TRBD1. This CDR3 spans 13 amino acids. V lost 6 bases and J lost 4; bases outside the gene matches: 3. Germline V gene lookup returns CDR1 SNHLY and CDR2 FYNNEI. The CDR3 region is CASSRQGYNEQFF. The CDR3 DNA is TGTGCCAGCAGCCGACAGGGTTACAATGAGCAGTTCTTC.

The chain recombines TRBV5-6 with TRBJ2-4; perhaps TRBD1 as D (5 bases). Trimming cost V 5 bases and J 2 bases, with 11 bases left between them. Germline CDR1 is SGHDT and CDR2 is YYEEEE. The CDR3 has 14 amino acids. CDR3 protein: CASSYGQPKNIQYF. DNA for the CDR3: TGTGCCAGCAGTTATGGACAACCCAAAAACATTCAGTACTTC.

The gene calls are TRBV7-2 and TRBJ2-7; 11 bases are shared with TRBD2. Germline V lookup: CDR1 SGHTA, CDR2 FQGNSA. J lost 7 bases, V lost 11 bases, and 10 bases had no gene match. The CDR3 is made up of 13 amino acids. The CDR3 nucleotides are TGTGCCTCCCGCATAGCGGGGGGGCGTGAGCAGTACTTC. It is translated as CASRIAGGREQYF.

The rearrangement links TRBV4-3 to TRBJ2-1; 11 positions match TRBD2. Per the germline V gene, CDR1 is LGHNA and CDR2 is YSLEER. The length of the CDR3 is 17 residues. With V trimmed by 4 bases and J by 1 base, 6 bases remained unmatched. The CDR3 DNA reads TGCGCCAGCAGCCCTGGCTCTAGCGGGAGGTCCTACAATGAGCAGTTCTTC. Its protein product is CASSPGSSGRSYNEQFF.

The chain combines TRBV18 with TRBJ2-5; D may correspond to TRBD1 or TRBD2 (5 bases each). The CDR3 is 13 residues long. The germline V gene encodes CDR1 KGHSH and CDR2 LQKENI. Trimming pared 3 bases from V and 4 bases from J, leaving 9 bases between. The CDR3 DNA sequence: TGTGCCAGCTCACCGAGGGGTAGAGAGACCCAGTACTTC. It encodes CASSPRGRETQYF.

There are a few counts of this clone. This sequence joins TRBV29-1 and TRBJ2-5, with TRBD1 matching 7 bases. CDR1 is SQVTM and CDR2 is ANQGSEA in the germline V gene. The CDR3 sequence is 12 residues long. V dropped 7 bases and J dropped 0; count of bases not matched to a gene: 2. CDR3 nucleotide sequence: TGCAGCGAAGACAGGGACCAAGAGACCCAGTACTTC. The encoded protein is CSEDRDQETQYF. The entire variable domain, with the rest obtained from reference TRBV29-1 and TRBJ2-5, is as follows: SAVISQKPSRDICQRGTSLTIQCQVDSQVTMMFWYRQQPGQSLTLIATANQGSEATYESGFVIDKFPISRPNLTFSTLTVSNMSPEDSSIYLCSEDRDQETQYFGPGTRLLVL.

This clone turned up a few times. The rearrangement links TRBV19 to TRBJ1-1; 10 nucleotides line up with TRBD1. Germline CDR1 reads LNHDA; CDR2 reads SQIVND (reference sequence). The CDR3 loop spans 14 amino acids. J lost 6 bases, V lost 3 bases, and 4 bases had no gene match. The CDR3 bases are TGTGCCAGTAGTATTGGACAGGGGGTGGCTGAAGCTTTCTTT. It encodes CASSIGQGVAEAFF.

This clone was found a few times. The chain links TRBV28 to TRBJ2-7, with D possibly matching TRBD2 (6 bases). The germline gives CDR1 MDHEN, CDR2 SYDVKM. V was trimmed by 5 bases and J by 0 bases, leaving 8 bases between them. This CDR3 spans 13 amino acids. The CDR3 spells CASSPGSSYEQYF. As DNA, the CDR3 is TGTGCCAGCAGTCCCGGGAGCTCCTACGAGCAGTACTTC.

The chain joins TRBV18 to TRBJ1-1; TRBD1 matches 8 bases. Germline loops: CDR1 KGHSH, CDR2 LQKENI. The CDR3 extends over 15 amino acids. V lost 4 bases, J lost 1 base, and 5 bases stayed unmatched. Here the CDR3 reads CASSRTGGTNTEAFF. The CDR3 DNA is TGTGCCAGCTCACGCACAGGGGGTACGAACACTGAAGCTTTCTTT.

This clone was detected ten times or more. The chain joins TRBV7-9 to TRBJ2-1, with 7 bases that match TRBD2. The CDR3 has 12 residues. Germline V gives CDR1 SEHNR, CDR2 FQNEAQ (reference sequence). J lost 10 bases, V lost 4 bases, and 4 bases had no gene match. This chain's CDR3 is CASSSYSGEQFF. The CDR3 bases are TGTGCCAGCAGCTCTTATAGCGGGGAGCAGTTCTTC.

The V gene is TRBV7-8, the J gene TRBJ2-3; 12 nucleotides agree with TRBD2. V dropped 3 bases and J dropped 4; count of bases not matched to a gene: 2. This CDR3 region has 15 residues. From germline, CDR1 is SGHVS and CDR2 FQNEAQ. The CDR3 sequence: CASSLSSGRADTQYF. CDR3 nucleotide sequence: TGTGCCAGCAGCTTGTCTAGCGGGAGGGCAGATACGCAGTATTTT.

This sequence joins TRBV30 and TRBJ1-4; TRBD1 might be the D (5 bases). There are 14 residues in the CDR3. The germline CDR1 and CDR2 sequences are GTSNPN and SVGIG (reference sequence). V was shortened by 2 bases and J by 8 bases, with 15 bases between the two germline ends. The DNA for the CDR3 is TGTGCCTGGAGTAAGGGACTCGGAGGGGAAAAACTGTTTTTT. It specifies CAWSKGLGGEKLFF.

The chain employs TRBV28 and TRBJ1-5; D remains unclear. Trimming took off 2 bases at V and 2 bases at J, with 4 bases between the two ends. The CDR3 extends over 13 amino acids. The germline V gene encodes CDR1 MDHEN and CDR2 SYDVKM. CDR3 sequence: CASSLPGNQPQHF. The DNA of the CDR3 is TGTGCCAGCAGTTTACCTGGCAATCAGCCCCAGCATTTT.

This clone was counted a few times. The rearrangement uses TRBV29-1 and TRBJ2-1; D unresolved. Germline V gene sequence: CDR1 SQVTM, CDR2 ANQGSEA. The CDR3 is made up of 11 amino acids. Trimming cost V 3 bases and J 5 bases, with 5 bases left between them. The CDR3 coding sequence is TGCAGCGTTGACCCGAACAATGAGCAGTTCTTC. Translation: CSVDPNNEQFF.

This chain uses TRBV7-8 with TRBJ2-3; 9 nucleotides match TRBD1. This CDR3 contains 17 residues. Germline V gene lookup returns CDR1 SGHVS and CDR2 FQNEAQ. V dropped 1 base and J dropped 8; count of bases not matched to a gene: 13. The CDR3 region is CASSLEGGTGPGRTQYF. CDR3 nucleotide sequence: TGTGCCAGCAGCTTAGAGGGAGGGACAGGGCCTGGACGTACGCAGTATTTT.

In DNA, the CDR3 is TGTGCCAGCAGTCGTGCCCAGGGGCTGGGGCGCAATGAGCAGTTCTTC. Its protein is CASSRAQGLGRNEQFF. This sequence joins TRBV7-6 and TRBJ2-1; the D gene is possibly TRBD1 (6 bases). The V gene lost 6 bases and the J gene lost 6 bases, with 21 bases spanning the gap. Germline CDR1 is SGHVS and CDR2 is FNYEAQ. The CDR3 totals 16 residues.

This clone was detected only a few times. CDR3 region: CSATWGREQFF. DNA of the CDR3: TGCAGCGCGACGTGGGGCCGCGAGCAGTTCTTC. The chain recombines TRBV29-1 with TRBJ2-1, with D possibly TRBD1 on 5 matching bases. Germline lookup yields CDR1 SQVTM and CDR2 ANQGSEA. Trimming took 7 bases from V and 10 from J, leaving 14 bases between them. CDR3 length: 11 residues.

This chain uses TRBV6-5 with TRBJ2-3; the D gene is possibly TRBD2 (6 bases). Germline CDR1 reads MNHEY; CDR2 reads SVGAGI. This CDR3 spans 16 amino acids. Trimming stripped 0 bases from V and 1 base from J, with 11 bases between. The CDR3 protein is CASSYSGGIGTDTQYF. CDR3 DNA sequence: TGTGCCAGCAGTTACTCAGGCGGGATTGGCACAGATACGCAGTATTTT.

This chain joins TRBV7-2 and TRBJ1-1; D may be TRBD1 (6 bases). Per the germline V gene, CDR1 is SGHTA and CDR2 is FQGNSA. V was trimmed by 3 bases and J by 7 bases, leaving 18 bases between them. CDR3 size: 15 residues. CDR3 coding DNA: TGTGCCAGCAGCTTGATAGGACAGCACCTTAGTGAAGCTTTCTTT. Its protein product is CASSLIGQHLSEAFF.

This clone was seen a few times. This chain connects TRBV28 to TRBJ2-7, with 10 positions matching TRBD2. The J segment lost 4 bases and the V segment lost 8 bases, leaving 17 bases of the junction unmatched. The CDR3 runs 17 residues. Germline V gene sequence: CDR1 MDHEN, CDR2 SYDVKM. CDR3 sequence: CASPPSGRVPNHYEQYF. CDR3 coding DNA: TGTGCCAGCCCACCTAGCGGGAGAGTCCCCAACCATTACGAGCAGTACTTC.

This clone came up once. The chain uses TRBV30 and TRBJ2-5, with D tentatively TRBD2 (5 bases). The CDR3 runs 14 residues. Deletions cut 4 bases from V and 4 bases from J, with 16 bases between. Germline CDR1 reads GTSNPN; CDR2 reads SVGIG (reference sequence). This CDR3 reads CAWKSPSTRETQYF. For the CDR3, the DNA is TGTGCCTGGAAATCACCTAGCACCCGAGAGACCCAGTACTTC. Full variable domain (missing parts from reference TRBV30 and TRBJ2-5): SQTIHQWPATLVQPVGSPLSLECTVEGTSNPNLYWYRQAAGRGLQLLFYSVGIGQISSEVPQNLSASRPQDRQFILSSKKLLLSDSGFYLCAWKSPSTRETQYFGPGTRLLVL.

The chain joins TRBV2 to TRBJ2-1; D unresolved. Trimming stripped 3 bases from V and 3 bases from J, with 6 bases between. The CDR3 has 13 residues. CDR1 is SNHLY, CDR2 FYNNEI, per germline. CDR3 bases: TGTGCCAGCAGTGAGGCCAGCTACAATGAGCAGTTCTTC. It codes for CASSEASYNEQFF.

The CDR3 DNA sequence: TGCGCCAGCAGCTTGGTTAGAAACCTTAACACCGGGGAGCTGTTTTTT. It translates to CASSLVRNLNTGELFF. The chain is built from TRBV5-1 and TRBJ2-2; D is unresolved. Germline-derived CDR1 and CDR2 are SGHRS and YFSETQ. Between the trimmed V and J ends, which lost 0 bases and 2 bases, there was a span of 11 bases. CDR3 size: 16 residues.

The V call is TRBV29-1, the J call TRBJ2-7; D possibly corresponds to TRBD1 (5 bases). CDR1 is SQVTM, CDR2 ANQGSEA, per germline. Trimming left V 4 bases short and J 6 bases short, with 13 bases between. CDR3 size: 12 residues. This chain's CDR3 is CSVGEGVGEQYF. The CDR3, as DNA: TGCAGCGTTGGGGAAGGGGTTGGCGAGCAGTACTTC.

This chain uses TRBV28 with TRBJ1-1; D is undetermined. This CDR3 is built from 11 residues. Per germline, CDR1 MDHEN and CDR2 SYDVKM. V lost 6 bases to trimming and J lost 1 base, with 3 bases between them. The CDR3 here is CASRGNTEAFF. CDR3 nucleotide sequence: TGTGCCAGCAGAGGGAACACTGAAGCTTTCTTT.

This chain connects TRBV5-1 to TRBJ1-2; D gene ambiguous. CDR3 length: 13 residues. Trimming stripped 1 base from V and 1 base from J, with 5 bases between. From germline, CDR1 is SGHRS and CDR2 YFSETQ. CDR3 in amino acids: CASSLLDNYGYTF. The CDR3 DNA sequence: TGCGCCAGCAGCTTGTTGGATAACTATGGCTACACCTTC.

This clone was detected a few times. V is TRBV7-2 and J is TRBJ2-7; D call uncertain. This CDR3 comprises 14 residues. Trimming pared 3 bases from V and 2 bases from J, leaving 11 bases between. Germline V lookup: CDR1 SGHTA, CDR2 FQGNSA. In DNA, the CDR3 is TGTGCCAGCAGCTTGGGCAACCAAGCCTACGAGCAGTACTTC. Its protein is CASSLGNQAYEQYF.

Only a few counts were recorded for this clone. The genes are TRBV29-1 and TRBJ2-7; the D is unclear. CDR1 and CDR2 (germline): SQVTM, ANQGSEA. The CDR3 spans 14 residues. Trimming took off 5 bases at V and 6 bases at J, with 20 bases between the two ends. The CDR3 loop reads CSVQTGSPPTEQYF. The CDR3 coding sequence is TGCAGCGTTCAAACCGGGTCTCCTCCCACCGAGCAGTACTTC.